Described below is a single TCR beta chain sequence and its context. Enrolled during active infection, Seattle patients were then followed longitudinally. These data come from a study of blood T cell repertoires in COVID-19. Study background: PBMCs, B-cell-depleted T cells, or T cells provided the cDNA or gDNA that made up the material.

Original analysis: The authors estimated nucleated cell counts from reference gene primer amplification. Assay used: immunoSEQ multiplex PCR; TCRdb lists only in-frame clones, some missing. V and J calls plus clone size are reproduced from that table; the DNA served to infer D and trimming. The sample yields tens of thousands of clones, 70% to 90% seen once. CDR1 and CDR2 (germline): SNHLY, FYNNEI. There are 14 residues in the CDR3. The V and J ends lost 6 bases and 3 bases, in that order; junction bases with no gene match: 3. Sequenced: peripheral blood. The source is a man aged 60 to 69 with COVID-19, enrolled during active disease. This chain connects TRBV2 to TRBJ2-2; 8 nucleotides agree with TRBD1. For the CDR3, the DNA is TGTGCCAGCAGGTTGGGACAGGACACCGGGGAGCTGTTTTTT. Encoded protein: CASRLGQDTGELFF.